The next 3 T cell receptor beta chains were all read from a single sample in a study of cytomegalovirus exposure and HLA in healthy donors (dated by TCRdb to about 2017). The library relied on the immunoSEQ multiplex PCR assay. The multiplex PCR relied on a mix of 60 forward primers for TCR Vbeta segments and 13 reverse primers for TCR Jbeta segments. Here the immuneACCESS table is served through TCRdb, limited to in-frame sequences with V and J called. Missing clones are a known gap in these copies; in checked studies unresolved V genes cover under half, and the rest lacks a known reason. The sample contains some 190,000 clones, around 80% of them found a single time. The ten largest clones capture around 1.6% of the sample. The source material was PBMCs. All receptors come from a man younger than 30 in good health and CMV-seronegative.

This chain joins TRBV2 and TRBJ2-1, with 7 bases that match TRBD2. V was clipped by 6 bases and J by 6 bases; unmatched bases: 11. Germline values: CDR1 SNHLY, CDR2 FYNNEI. CDR3 length: 15 residues. The CDR3 DNA reads TGTGCCAGCAGGGAGGAGACTAGCCAACCCAATGAGCAGTTCTTC. This codes for CASREETSQPNEQFF.

In regard to this clone: Compared with germline, one end of the junction differs, possibly owing to a read error. This chain joins TRBV2 and TRBJ2-4, with TRBD2 as a possible D gene (6 bases). Germline V CDR1 and CDR2: SNHLY, FYNNEI. The CDR3 length is 12 residues. The CDR3 coding sequence is TGTGCCAGCAGTGAAGACTCCTTCTGGGAGGACTTC. This gives the protein CASSEDSFWEDF. The variable domain in full, completed from reference TRBV2 and TRBJ2-4, reads EPEVTQTPSHQVTQMGQEVILRCVPISNHLYFYWYRQILGQKVEFLVSFYNNEISEKSEIFDDQFSVERPDGSNFTLKIRSTKLEDSAMYFCASSEDSFWEDFGAGTRLSVL.

This chain joins TRBV6-5 and TRBJ1-2; D unclear. V was pared by 0 bases and J by 4 bases, with 9 bases between. The CDR3 sequence is 14 residues long. Germline values: CDR1 MNHEY, CDR2 SVGAGI. The CDR3 DNA reads TGTGCCAGCAGTTACTCCGCAGTTGGCTATGGCTACACCTTC. Translated: CASSYSAVGYGYTF.